The 10 T cell receptor beta chains below come from one sample, sequenced in a study of blood T cell repertoires in COVID-19. Clones were read by immunoSEQ multiplex PCR, and TCRdb kept only the in-frame ones, dropping some. There are 150,000 to 200,000 clones in the sample; 84% occur only once, and approximately 16% lies in the top ten. The sequencing input was PBMCs or T cells enriched from blood (not recorded which). These receptors were taken from a man aged 45 to 65 who had recovered from COVID-19.

V usage is TRBV3-1 (or the pseudogene TRBV3-2) and J usage is TRBJ1-2; possible D gene TRBD1, 5 bases. The CDR3 consists of 12 residues. Trimming removed 10 bases from V and 8 bases from J, with 17 bases in between. From germline, CDR1 is LGHDT and CDR2 YNNKEL (reference sequence). The CDR3 region has the DNA TGTGCCATCCGCTCTCCGGGGGTCGGCTACACCTTC. Translation: CAIRSPGVGYTF.

The chain employs TRBV6-1 and TRBJ1-2; 9 bases are shared with TRBD1. CDR3 length: 16 amino acids. The J segment lost 5 bases and the V segment lost 1 base, leaving 8 bases of the junction unmatched. Germline V gene sequence: CDR1 MNHNS, CDR2 SASEGT. The CDR3 sequence: CASSEVAGQGVYGYTF. The CDR3 DNA is TGTGCCAGCAGTGAAGTAGCGGGACAGGGTGTTTATGGCTACACCTTC.

The rearrangement uses TRBV18 and TRBJ2-1; 9 bases map to TRBD1. The germline CDR1 and CDR2 sequences are KGHSH and LQKENI. The length of the CDR3 is 14 residues. Trimming took 4 bases from V and 7 from J; bases not matched to a gene: 5. CDR3 in amino acids: CASSLVTGGNEQFF. CDR3 DNA sequence: TGTGCCAGCTCACTGGTGACAGGGGGAAATGAGCAGTTCTTC.

The V and J genes are TRBV19 and TRBJ2-7; 8 nucleotides line up with TRBD2. This CDR3 is 16 amino acids long. Germline V gene data show CDR1 as LNHDA and CDR2 as SQIVND (reference sequence). Trimming removed 3 bases from V and 0 bases from J; junction bases left unmatched: 7. CDR3 residues: CASSIGSGGFSYEQYF. The CDR3, as DNA: TGTGCCAGTAGTATTGGGAGCGGGGGCTTCTCCTACGAGCAGTACTTC.

The rearrangement links TRBV19 to TRBJ1-2, with D maybe TRBD1 (6 bases). Germline V lookup: CDR1 LNHDA, CDR2 SQIVND (reference sequence). The CDR3 length is 15 residues. V lost 7 bases and J lost 1, with 16 bases in between. The CDR3: CASKPQGRGNYGYTF. Here the CDR3 DNA reads TGTGCCAGTAAACCACAGGGAAGGGGTAACTATGGCTACACCTTC.

The V call is TRBV5-1, the J call TRBJ2-5; no definite D call. Trimming stripped 5 bases from V and 5 bases from J, with 13 bases between. The CDR3 extends over 13 amino acids. CDR1 SGHRS and CDR2 YFSETQ come from the germline V gene. For the CDR3, the DNA is TGCGCCAGCAGGGGCGTTTATCAGGAGACCCAGTACTTC. Residues: CASRGVYQETQYF.

The chain joins TRBV18 to TRBJ1-5; D gene ambiguous. CDR3 length equals 16 residues. Trimming pared 2 bases from V and 0 bases from J, leaving 11 bases between. The germline CDR1 and CDR2 sequences are KGHSH and LQKENI. The CDR3 bases are TGTGCCAGCTCACCAGGAGGACCGTATAGCAATCAGCCCCAGCATTTT. Translating it yields CASSPGGPYSNQPQHF.

This sequence joins TRBV4-1 and TRBJ2-2; 11 bases align to TRBD2. The ends lost 1 base at V and 2 bases at J; junction bases unmatched: 0. The CDR3 length is 16 residues. From germline, CDR1 is MGHRA and CDR2 YSYEKL. The CDR3 DNA reads TGCGCCAGCAGCCAAGGACTAGCGGGAAACACCGGGGAGCTGTTTTTT. As protein: CASSQGLAGNTGELFF.

The chain uses TRBV4-2 and TRBJ2-1; weak D call: TRBD2 (6 bases). This CDR3 spans 18 amino acids. Germline lookup yields CDR1 LGHNA and CDR2 YNFKEQ. V shed 0 bases and J shed 6 bases, with 21 bases lying between them. CDR3 region: CASSQDGAGSRTINEQFF. As DNA, the CDR3 is TGTGCCAGCAGCCAAGACGGCGCGGGATCTCGAACAATCAATGAGCAGTTCTTC.

This chain connects TRBV2 to TRBJ1-1; perhaps TRBD1 as D (5 bases). There are 15 residues in the CDR3. The V gene's germline CDR1 is SNHLY and CDR2 FYNNEI. V lost 3 bases, J lost 1 base, and 12 bases lay in between. The CDR3: CASSDPTAWNTEAFF. The DNA of the CDR3 is TGTGCCAGCAGTGACCCGACAGCCTGGAACACTGAAGCTTTCTTT.